The 2 T cell receptor beta chains in this list originate from one sample, sequenced in a study of T cell repertoires in ileal Crohn's disease (dated by TCRdb to the late 2010s). Library creation used the immunoSEQ multiplex PCR assay. The source is immuneACCESS, and TCRdb retained only in-frame sequences with V and J called. Part of the clones is not carried over; for the studies checked, unresolved V genes explain less than half of this, and the remainder is unexplained. Counted in this sample were over 14,000 clones; 80% of them appeared once. In total, the top ten clones hold 4.2% of the sample. Sequencing used ileal tissue. All receptors derive from an adult with Crohn's disease.

This chain uses TRBV11-3 with TRBJ1-2; the match to TRBD1 covers 7 bases. The V segment lost 5 bases and the J segment 4 bases; nucleotides outside the gene matches: 7. Germline assignment: CDR1 SGHNT and CDR2 YENEEA. CDR3 size: 14 residues. The CDR3 sequence: CASSPGDSLYGYTF. The DNA of the CDR3 is TGTGCCAGCAGCCCGGGGGACAGCCTCTATGGCTACACCTTC. Together with reference TRBV11-3 and TRBJ1-2, the CDR3 gives the full variable domain: EAGVVQSPRYKIIEKKQPVAFWCNPISGHNTLYWYLQNLGQGPELLIRYENEEAVDDSQLPKDRFSAERLKGVDSTLKIQPAELGDSAVYLCASSPGDSLYGYTFGSGTRLTVV.

The gene calls are TRBV30 and TRBJ2-6, with TRBD1 as a possible D gene (5 bases). The ends were cut back, 4 bases at V and 0 bases at J, with 16 bases in the middle. The CDR3 has 17 residues. The germline gives CDR1 GTSNPN, CDR2 SVGIG (reference sequence). The CDR3 DNA sequence: TGTGCCTGGAAGATGAAGGGGCCCAGCTCTGGGGCCAACGTCCTGACTTTC. Amino acid sequence: CAWKMKGPSSGANVLTF.